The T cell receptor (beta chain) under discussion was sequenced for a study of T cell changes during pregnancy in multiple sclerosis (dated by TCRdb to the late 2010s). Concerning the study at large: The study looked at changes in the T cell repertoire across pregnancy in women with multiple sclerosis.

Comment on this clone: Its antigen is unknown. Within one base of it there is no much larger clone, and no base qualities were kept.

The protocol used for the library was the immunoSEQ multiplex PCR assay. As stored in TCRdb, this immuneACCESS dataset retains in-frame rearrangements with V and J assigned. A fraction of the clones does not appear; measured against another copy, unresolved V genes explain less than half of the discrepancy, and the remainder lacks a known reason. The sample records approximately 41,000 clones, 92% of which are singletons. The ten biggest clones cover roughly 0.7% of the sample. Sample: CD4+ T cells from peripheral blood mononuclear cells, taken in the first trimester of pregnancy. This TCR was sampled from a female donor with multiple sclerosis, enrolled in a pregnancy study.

CDR3 protein: CASSPSGDYNEQFF. The bases read TGTGCCAGTAGCCCTAGCGGGGATTACAATGAGCAGTTCTTC. Rearrangement joined TRBV19 to TRBJ2-1, and TRBD2 matches 9 of the central bases. Including the terminal cysteine and phenylalanine, the CDR3 comprises 14 residues. The sequence is cut down to CDR3 DNA, 42 bases in frame from base 1. Via the germline V gene (reference sequence), CDR1 is LNHDA and CDR2 SQIVND. After removal of 6 bases from V and 4 bases from J, the junction retains 4 bases not matched to a gene.